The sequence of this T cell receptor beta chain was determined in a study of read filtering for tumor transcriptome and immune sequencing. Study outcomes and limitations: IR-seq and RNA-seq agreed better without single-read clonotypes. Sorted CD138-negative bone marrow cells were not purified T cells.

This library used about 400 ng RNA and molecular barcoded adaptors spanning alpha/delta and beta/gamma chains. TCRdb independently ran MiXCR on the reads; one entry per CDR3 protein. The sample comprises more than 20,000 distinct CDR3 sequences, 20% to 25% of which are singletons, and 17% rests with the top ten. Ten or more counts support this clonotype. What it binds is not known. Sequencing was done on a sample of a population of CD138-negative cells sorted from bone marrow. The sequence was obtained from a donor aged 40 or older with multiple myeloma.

CDR3 nucleotide sequence: TGTGCCAGCAGTTACTCAGGGACAGGGCTTGCCGAGCAGTACTTC. It specifies CASSYSGTGLAEQYF. This chain uses TRBV6-2 or TRBV6-3 with TRBJ2-7, with 9 bases matching TRBD1. This CDR3 region has 15 residues. From germline, CDR1 is MNHEY and CDR2 SVGEGT. The V segment lost 0 bases and the J segment 6 bases; nucleotides outside the gene matches: 6.